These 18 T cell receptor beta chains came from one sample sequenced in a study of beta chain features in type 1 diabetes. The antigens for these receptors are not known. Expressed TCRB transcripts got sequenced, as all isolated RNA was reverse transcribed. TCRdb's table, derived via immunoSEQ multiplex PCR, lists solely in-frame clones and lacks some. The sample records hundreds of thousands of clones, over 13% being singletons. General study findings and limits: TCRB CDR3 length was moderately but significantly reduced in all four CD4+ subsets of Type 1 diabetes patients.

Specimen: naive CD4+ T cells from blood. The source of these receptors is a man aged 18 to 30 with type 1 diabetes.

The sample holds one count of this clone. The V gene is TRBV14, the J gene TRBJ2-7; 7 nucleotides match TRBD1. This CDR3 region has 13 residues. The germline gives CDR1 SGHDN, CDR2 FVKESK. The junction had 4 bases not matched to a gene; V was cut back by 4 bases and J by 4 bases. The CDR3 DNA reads TGTGCCAGCAGCCCGACAGGGTATTACGAGCAGTACTTC. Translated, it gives CASSPTGYYEQYF. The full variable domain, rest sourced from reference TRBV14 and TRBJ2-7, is EAGVTQFPSHSVIEKGQTVTLRCDPISGHDNLYWYRRVMGKEIKFLLHFVKESKQDESGMPNNRFLAERTGGTYSTLKVQPAELEDSGVYFCASSPTGYYEQYFGPGTRLTVT.

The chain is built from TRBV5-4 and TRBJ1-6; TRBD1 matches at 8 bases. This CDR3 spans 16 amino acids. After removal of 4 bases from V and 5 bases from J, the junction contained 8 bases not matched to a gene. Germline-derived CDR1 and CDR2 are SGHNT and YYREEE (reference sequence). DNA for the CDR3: TGTGCCAGCAGCCCGAGCCACAGGGGGAATAATTCACCCCTCCACTTT. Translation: CASSPSHRGNNSPLHF. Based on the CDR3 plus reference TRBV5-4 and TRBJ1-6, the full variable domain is ETGVTQSPTHLIKTRGQQVTLRCSSQSGHNTVSWYQQALGQGPQFIFQYYREEENGRGNFPPRFSGLQFPNYSSELNVNALELDDSALYLCASSPSHRGNNSPLHFGNGTRLTVT.

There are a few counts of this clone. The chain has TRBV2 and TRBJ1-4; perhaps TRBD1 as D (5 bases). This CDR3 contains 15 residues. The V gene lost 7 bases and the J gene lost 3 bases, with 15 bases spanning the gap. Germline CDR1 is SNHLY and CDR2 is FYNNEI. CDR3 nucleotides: TGTGCCAGCAATCTAGACGGGACTCCTAATGAAAAACTGTTTTTT. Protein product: CASNLDGTPNEKLFF.

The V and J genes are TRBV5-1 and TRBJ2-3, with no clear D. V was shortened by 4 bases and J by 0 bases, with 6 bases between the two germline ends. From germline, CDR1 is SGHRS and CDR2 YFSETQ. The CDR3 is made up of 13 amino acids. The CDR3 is CASSRYSTDTQYF. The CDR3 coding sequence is TGCGCCAGCAGCCGATACAGCACAGATACGCAGTATTTT.

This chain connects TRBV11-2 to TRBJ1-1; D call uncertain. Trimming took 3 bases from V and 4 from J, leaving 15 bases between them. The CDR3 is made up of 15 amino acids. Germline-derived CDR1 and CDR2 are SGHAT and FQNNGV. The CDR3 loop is CASSFLGTSGTEAFF. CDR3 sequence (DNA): TGTGCCAGCAGCTTCTTGGGAACCAGTGGCACTGAAGCTTTCTTT. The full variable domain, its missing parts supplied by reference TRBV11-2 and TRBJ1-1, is EAGVAQSPRYKIIEKRQSVAFWCNPISGHATLYWYQQILGQGPKLLIQFQNNGVVDDSQLPKDRFSAERLKGVDSTLKIQPAKLEDSAVYLCASSFLGTSGTEAFFGQGTRLTVV.

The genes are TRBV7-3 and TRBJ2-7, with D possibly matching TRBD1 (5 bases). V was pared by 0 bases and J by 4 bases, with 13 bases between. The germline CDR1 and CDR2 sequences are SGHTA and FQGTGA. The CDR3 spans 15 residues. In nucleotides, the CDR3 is TGTGCCAGCAGCTTAACAGGGGCAACCCATTACGAGCAGTACTTC. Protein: CASSLTGATHYEQYF. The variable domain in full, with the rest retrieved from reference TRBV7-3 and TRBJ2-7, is GAGVSQTPSNKVTEKGKYVELRCDPISGHTALYWYRQSLGQGPEFLIYFQGTGAADDSGLPNDRFFAVRPEGSVSTLKIQRTERGDSAVYLCASSLTGATHYEQYFGPGTRLTVT.

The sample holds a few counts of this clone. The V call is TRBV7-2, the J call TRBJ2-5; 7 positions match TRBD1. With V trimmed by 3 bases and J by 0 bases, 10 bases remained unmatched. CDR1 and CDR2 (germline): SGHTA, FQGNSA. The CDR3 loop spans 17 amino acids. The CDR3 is CASSFPWAGGDQETQYF. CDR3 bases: TGTGCCAGCAGCTTCCCTTGGGCAGGGGGAGACCAAGAGACCCAGTACTTC.

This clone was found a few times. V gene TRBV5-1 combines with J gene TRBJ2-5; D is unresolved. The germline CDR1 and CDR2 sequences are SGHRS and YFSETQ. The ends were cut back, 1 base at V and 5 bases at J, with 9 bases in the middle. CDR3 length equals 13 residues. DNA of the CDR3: TGCGCCAGCAGCTTGACCTACCGCGAGACCCAGTACTTC. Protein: CASSLTYRETQYF.

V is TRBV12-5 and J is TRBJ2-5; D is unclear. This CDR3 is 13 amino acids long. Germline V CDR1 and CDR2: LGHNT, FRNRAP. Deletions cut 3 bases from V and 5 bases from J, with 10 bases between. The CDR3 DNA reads TGTGCTAGTGGTTTAGTCGTCGTTGAGACCCAGTACTTC. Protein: CASGLVVVETQYF.

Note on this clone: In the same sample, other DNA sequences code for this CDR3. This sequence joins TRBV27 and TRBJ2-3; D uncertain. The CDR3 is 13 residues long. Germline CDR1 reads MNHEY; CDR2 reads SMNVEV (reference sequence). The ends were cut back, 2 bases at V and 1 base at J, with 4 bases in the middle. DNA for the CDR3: TGTGCCAGCAGTTTAGCAGGCACAGATACGCAGTATTTT. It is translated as CASSLAGTDTQYF.

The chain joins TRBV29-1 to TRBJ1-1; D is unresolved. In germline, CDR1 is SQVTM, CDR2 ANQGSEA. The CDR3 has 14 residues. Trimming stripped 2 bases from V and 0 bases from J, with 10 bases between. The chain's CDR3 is CSVEHGDLNTEAFF. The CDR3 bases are TGCAGCGTTGAACACGGGGATTTGAACACTGAAGCTTTCTTT.

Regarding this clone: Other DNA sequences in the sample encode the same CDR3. The CDR3 sequence: CAWSRDSYNEQFF. The CDR3 nucleotides are TGTGCCTGGAGTAGGGACAGCTACAATGAGCAGTTCTTC. This chain joins TRBV30 and TRBJ2-1; 7 bases agree with TRBD1. This CDR3 is built from 13 residues. Trimming took 2 bases from V and 3 from J; bases not matched to a gene: 1. The V gene's germline CDR1 is GTSNPN and CDR2 SVGIG (reference sequence).

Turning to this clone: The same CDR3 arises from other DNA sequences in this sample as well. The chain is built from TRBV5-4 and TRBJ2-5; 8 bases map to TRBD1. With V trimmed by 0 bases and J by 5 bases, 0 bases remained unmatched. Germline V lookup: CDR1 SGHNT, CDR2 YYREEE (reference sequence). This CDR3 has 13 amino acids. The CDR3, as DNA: TGTGCCAGCAGCTTGGGACAGGGGGAGACCCAGTACTTC. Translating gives CASSLGQGETQYF.

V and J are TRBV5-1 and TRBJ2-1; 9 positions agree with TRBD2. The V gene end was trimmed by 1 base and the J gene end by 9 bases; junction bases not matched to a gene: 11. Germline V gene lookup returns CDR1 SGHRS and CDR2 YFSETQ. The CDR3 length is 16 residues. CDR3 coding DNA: TGCGCCAGCAGCTTGAGGTCCTTAGCGGGAGTGGGTGAGCAGTTCTTC. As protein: CASSLRSLAGVGEQFF.

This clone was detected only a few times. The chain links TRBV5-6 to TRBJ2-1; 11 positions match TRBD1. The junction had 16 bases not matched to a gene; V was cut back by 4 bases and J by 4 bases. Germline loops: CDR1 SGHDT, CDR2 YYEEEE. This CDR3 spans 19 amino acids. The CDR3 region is CASSPLDRGRTGGYNEQFF. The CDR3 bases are TGTGCCAGCAGCCCCCTGGACAGGGGGCGCACGGGAGGGTACAATGAGCAGTTCTTC.

The CDR3 nucleotides are TGTGCCAGCAGTTTGGGGCAGGGAGGGGAGACCCAGTACTTC. Its protein product is CASSLGQGGETQYF. The V and J genes are TRBV27 and TRBJ2-5; TRBD2 matches at 7 bases. This CDR3 is 14 amino acids long. Losses at the gene ends were 3 bases for V and 5 bases for J; bases not matched to a gene: 6. The germline gives CDR1 MNHEY, CDR2 SMNVEV (reference sequence).

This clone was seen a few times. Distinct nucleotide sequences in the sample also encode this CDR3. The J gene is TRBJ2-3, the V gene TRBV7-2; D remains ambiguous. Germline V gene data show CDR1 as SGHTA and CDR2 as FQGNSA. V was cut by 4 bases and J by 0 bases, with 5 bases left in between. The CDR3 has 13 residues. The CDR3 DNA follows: TGTGCCAGCAGCTCCCCTAGCACAGATACGCAGTATTTT. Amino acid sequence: CASSSPSTDTQYF.

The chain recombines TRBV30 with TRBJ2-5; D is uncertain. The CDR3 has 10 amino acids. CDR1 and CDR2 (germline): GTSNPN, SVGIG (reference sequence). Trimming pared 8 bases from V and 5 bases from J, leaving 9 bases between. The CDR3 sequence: CAVGAETQYF. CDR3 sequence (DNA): TGTGCCGTGGGTGCGGAGACCCAGTACTTC.